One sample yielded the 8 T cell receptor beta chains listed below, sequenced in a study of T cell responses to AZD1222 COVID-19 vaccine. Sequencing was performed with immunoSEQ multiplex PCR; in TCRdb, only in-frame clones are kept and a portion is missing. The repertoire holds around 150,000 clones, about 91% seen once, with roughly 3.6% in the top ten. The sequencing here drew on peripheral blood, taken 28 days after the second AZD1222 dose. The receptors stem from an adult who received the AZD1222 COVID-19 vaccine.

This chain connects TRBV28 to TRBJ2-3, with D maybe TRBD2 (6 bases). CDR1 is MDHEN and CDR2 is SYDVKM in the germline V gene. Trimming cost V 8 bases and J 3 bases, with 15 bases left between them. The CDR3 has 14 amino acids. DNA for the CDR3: TGTGCCAGCGGAACGGGCGGGACGACAGATACGCAGTATTTT. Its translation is CASGTGGTTDTQYF.

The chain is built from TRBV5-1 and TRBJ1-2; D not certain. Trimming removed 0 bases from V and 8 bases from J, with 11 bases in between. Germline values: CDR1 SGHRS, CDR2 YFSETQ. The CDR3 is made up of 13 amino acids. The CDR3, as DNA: TGCGCCAGCAGCTTGGTCGCAGAAGGAGGCTACACCTTC. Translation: CASSLVAEGGYTF.

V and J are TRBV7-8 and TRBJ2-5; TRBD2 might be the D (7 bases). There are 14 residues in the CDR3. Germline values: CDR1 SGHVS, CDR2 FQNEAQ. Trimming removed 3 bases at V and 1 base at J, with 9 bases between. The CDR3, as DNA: TGTGCCAGCAGCTTGGGGGGGCTCCAAGAGACCCAGTACTTC. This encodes CASSLGGLQETQYF.

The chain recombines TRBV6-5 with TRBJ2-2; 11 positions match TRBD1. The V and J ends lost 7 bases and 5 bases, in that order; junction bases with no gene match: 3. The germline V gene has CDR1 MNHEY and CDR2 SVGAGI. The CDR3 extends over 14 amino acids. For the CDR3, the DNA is TGTGCCAGCACCTGGGACAGGGGGACCGGGGAGCTGTTTTTT. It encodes CASTWDRGTGELFF.

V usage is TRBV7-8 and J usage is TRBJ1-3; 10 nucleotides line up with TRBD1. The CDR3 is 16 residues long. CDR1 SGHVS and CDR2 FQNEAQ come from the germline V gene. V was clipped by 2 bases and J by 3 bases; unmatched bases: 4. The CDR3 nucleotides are TGTGCCAGCAGCTTAAGACAGGGGGCAGATGGAAACACCATATATTTT. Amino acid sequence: CASSLRQGADGNTIYF.

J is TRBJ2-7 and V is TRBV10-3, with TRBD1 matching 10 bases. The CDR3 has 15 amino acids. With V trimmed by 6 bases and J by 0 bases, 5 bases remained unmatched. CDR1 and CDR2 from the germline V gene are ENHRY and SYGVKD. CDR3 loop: CAISTGTGVSYEQYF. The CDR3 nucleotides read TGTGCCATCAGCACCGGGACAGGGGTCTCCTACGAGCAGTACTTC.

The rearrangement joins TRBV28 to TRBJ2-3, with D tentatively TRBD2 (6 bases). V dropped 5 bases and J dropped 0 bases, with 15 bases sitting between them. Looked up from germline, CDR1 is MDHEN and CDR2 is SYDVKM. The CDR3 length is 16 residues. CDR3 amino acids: CASSIVLAHSTDTQYF. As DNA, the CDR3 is TGTGCCAGCAGTATCGTTCTAGCGCATAGCACAGATACGCAGTATTTT.

CDR3 loop: CASSSSTGGSGNTIYF. CDR3 DNA sequence: TGTGCCAGCTCATCATCCACAGGGGGTTCTGGAAACACCATATATTTT. This chain connects TRBV18 to TRBJ1-3; 8 bases agree with TRBD1. The CDR3 loop spans 16 amino acids. With V trimmed by 5 bases and J by 1 base, 7 bases remained unmatched. Germline V CDR1 and CDR2: KGHSH, LQKENI.